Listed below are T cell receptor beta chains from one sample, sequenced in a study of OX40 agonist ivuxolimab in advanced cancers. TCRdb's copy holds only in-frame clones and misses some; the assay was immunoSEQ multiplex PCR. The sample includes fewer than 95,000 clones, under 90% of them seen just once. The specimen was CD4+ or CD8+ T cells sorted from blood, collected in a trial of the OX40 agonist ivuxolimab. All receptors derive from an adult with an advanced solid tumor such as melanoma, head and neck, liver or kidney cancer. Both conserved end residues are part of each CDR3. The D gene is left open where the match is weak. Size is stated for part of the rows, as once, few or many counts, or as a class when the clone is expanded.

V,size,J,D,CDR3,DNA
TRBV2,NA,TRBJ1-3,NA,CASSAGRFGNTIYF,TGTGCCAGCAGTGCCGGACGGTTTGGAAACACCATATATTTT
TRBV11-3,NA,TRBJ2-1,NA,CASSSDRERDEQFF,TGTGCCAGCAGCTCCGACCGCGAGAGGGATGAGCAGTTCTTC
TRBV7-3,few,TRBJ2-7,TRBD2,CASSLIGGRASEQYF,TGTGCCAGCAGCTTAATTGGCGGGAGGGCCTCCGAGCAGTACTTC
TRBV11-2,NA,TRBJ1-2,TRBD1,CASSLGTESYGYTF,TGTGCCAGCAGCCTAGGGACAGAATCCTATGGCTACACCTTC
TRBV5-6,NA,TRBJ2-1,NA,CASSRGGNEQFF,TGTGCCAGCAGCCGGGGAGGAAATGAGCAGTTCTTC
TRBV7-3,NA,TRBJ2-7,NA,CASSFQGSHEQYF,TGTGCCAGCAGCTTCCAGGGTAGCCACGAGCAGTACTTC
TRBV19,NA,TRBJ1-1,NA,CASTFLRGTEAFF,TGTGCCAGTACCTTCCTCAGGGGAACTGAAGCTTTCTTT
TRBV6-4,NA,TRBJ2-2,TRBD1,CASSAGTGGTGELFF,TGTGCCAGCAGTGCCGGGACAGGGGGCACCGGGGAGCTGTTTTTT
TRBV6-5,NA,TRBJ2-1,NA,CASNPRGLFGTEQFF,TGTGCCAGCAACCCCCGGGGGCTTTTCGGGACGGAGCAGTTCTTC
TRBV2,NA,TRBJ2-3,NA,CASSEETDTQYF,TGTGCCAGCAGTGAGGAGACAGATACGCAGTATTTT
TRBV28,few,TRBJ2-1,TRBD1,CASSSSGTGIDEQFF,TGTGCCAGCAGTTCCTCCGGGACAGGGATCGATGAGCAGTTCTTC
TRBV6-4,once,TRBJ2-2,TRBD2,CASRTSGGATGELFF,TGTGCCAGCAGGACTAGCGGGGGGGCCACCGGGGAGCTGTTTTTT
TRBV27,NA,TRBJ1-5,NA,CASSLFLGARQPQHF,TGTGCCAGCAGTTTATTTCTGGGGGCGCGTCAGCCCCAGCATTTT
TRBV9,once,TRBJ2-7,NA,CASSPLRGSNEQYF,TGTGCCAGCAGCCCTCTAAGGGGCTCCAACGAGCAGTACTTC
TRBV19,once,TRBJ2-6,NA,CASSMGSGANVLTF,TGTGCCAGTAGTATGGGGTCTGGGGCCAACGTCCTGACTTTC
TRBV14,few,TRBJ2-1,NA,CASSLNEQFF,TGTGCCAGCAGCCTCAATGAGCAGTTCTTC
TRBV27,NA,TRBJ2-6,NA,CASSLGAGKSGANVLTF,TGTGCCAGCAGTTTGGGGGCTGGCAAGTCTGGGGCCAACGTCCTGACTTTC
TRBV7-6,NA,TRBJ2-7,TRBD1,CASSQGTGEYEQYF,TGTGCCAGCAGCCAAGGGACAGGCGAGTACGAGCAGTACTTC
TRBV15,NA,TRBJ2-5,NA,CATSRDRRVRETQYF,TGTGCCACCAGCAGAGATCGGAGGGTCCGGGAGACCCAGTACTTC
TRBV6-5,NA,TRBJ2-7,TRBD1,CASRRGQDYEQYF,TGTGCCAGCAGGCGGGGACAGGACTACGAGCAGTACTTC
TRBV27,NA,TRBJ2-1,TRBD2,CASSSGLAGGRYNEQFF,TGTGCCAGCAGTTCGGGACTAGCGGGGGGACGGTACAATGAGCAGTTCTTC
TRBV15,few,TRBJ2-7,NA,CATSRDSRMRRYF,TGTGCCACCAGCAGAGATTCACGGATGCGGCGGTACTTC
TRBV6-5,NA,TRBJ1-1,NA,CASRPEHYTEAFF,TGTGCCAGCAGACCTGAACACTACACTGAAGCTTTCTTT
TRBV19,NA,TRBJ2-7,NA,CASSITGRTYEQYF,TGTGCCAGTAGTATAACGGGACGTACCTACGAGCAGTACTTC
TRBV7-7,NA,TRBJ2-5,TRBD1,CASSSGTGGFQETQYF,TGTGCTAGCAGCTCCGGGACAGGGGGGTTCCAAGAGACCCAGTACTTC
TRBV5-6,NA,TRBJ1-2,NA,CASSLDRDTGYTF,TGTGCCAGCAGCTTGGACAGGGATACTGGCTACACCTTC
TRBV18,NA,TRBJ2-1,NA,CASSPPSGPYNEQFF,TGTGCCAGCTCACCGCCCAGCGGGCCTTACAATGAGCAGTTCTTC
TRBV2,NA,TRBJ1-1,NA,CASLYRGAMNTEAFF,TGTGCCAGCCTATATAGGGGAGCCATGAACACTGAAGCTTTCTTT
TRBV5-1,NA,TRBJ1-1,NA,CASSAGSTEAFF,TGCGCCAGCAGCGCGGGGAGCACTGAAGCTTTCTTT
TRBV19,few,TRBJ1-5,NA,CASSPVNRNQPQHF,TGTGCCAGTAGTCCCGTAAACAGAAATCAGCCCCAGCATTTT
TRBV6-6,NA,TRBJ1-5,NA,CASSYGLNQPQHF,TGTGCCAGCAGTTACGGGTTAAATCAGCCCCAGCATTTT
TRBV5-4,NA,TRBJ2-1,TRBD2,CASSSGGTNYNEQFF,TGTGCCAGCAGCTCGGGGGGGACAAACTACAATGAGCAGTTCTTC
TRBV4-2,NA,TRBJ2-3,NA,CASSLPREEGQTDTQYF,TGTGCCAGCAGCCTCCCGAGGGAAGAGGGCCAAACAGATACGCAGTATTTT
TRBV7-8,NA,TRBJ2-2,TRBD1,CASSTDRGWELFF,TGTGCCAGCAGCACGGACAGGGGCTGGGAGCTGTTTTTT
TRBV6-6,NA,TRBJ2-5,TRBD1,CASSYGDRGRETQYF,TGTGCCAGCAGTTACGGGGACAGGGGGCGAGAGACCCAGTACTTC
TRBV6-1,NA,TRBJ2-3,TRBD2,CASSEEGGLAGGGTDTQYF,TGTGCCAGCAGTGAAGAAGGGGGACTAGCGGGAGGAGGCACAGATACGCAGTATTTT
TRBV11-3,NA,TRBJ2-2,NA,CASSLDYGRAGELFF,TGTGCCAGCAGCTTAGATTATGGCAGGGCAGGGGAGCTGTTTTTT
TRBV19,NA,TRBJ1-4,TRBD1,CASSTTGAWGATEKLFF,TGTGCCAGTAGTACTACAGGGGCTTGGGGGGCAACGGAAAAACTGTTTTTT
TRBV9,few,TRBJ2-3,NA,CASSRAARGQDTQYF,TGTGCCAGCAGTAGAGCGGCTCGGGGGCAAGATACGCAGTATTTT
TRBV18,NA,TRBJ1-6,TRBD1,CASSPDYRGNSPLHF,TGTGCCAGCTCACCAGATTACAGGGGGAATTCACCCCTCCACTTT
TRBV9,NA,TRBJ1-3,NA,CASSATMERSGNTIYF,TGTGCCAGCAGCGCGACAATGGAGCGCTCTGGAAACACCATATATTTT
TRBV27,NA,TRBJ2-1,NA,CASSPFGGYTYNEQFF,TGTGCCAGCAGTCCCTTCGGGGGATATACCTACAATGAGCAGTTCTTC
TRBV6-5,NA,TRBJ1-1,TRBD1,CASSQGGEAFF,TGTGCCAGTTCACAGGGGGGTGAAGCTTTCTTT
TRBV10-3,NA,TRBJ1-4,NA,CAISEADGPNEKLFF,TGTGCCATCAGTGAGGCCGACGGACCTAATGAAAAACTGTTTTTT
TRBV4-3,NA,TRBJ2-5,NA,CASSQDFLGVETQYF,TGCGCCAGCAGCCAAGATTTTTTGGGGGTTGAGACCCAGTACTTC
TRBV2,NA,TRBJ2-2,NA,CASIRDEHTGELFF,TGTGCCAGCATCCGGGACGAGCACACCGGGGAGCTGTTTTTT
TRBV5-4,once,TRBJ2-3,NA,CASSSEHTDTQYF,TGTGCCAGCAGCTCAGAACACACAGATACGCAGTATTTT
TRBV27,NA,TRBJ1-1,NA,CASSGEGDLSGTEAFF,TGTGCCAGCAGTGGAGAAGGGGACCTCTCCGGAACTGAAGCTTTCTTT
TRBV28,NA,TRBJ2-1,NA,CASTVGPRQFF,TGTGCCAGCACCGTGGGTCCGAGGCAGTTCTTC
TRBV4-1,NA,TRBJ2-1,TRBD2,CASSLGGSSGEQFF,TGCGCCAGCAGCCTCGGCGGGAGCAGCGGTGAGCAGTTCTTC
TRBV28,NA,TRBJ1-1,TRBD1,CASSGGQSAVSTEAFF,TGTGCCAGCAGTGGGGGACAGTCGGCAGTTTCGACTGAAGCTTTCTTT
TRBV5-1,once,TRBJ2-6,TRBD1,CASSIGTGGSLSGANVLTF,TGCGCCAGCAGCATAGGGACAGGGGGCTCCCTTTCTGGGGCCAACGTCCTGACTTTC
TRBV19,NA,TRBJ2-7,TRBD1,CASSDRDRVTYEQYF,TGTGCCAGTAGTGACCGGGACAGGGTTACCTACGAGCAGTACTTC
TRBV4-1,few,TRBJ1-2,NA,CASSQADGLYGYTF,TGCGCCAGCAGCCAAGCCGACGGGCTCTATGGCTACACCTTC
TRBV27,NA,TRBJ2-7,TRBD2,CASSVQTSGYSYEQYF,TGTGCCAGCAGTGTCCAAACTAGCGGGTACTCCTACGAGCAGTACTTC
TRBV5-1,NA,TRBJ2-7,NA,CASQDNSYEQYF,TGCGCCAGTCAGGACAACTCCTACGAGCAGTACTTC